This T cell receptor (beta chain) originates from a study of shared clonotypes between healthy human individuals. Genomic DNA of every subset was divided equally among multiple immunoSEQ plates. The repertoire was sequenced with immunoSEQ multiplex PCR; TCRdb's copy has only in-frame clones and lacks some. This table holds about 2 million clones, about 95% found once. In the naive CD8 group, cells lacked CD45RO and were positively selected for CCR7, so terminally differentiated effector memory CD45RA+ cells were left out. Sequencing was done on a sample of naive CD8+ T cells sorted from blood. The sequence was obtained from a man aged 18 to 29 in good health.

The DNA of the CDR3 is TGCGCCAGCAGCGCCGCATTAGGACCCTCCTACGAGCAGTACTTC. It encodes CASSAALGPSYEQYF. The chain joins TRBV4-3 to TRBJ2-7; D gene uncertain. This CDR3 region has 15 residues. Germline V gene data show CDR1 as LGHNA and CDR2 as YSLEER. Between the trimmed V and J ends, which lost 5 bases and 0 bases, there was a span of 14 bases.